This T cell receptor (beta chain) came from a study of cytomegalovirus exposure and HLA in healthy donors. The overall study: A subsequent analysis reported that the roughly 120 validation repertoires were produced on the same platform that had also been used for the 600 to 800 first-cohort repertoires.

Notes on this clone: Its antigen remains unknown.

Looked up from germline, CDR1 is LNHDA and CDR2 is SQIVND (reference sequence). The CDR3 totals 12 residues. V lost 7 bases and J 7 bases, leaving 12 bases between the germline ends. Measured with immunoSEQ multiplex PCR; TCRdb has only the in-frame clones, and not every one. The sample carries some 150,000 clones, about 91% recorded once. Points from the study as a whole: Most TCR sequences proved rare, with some public TCRs found in many donors.

The sequence was collected from a young woman in good health and CMV-seropositive. V usage is TRBV19 and J usage is TRBJ2-3, with D perhaps TRBD2 (6 bases). The specimen was PBMCs. In DNA form, the CDR3 reads TGTGCCAGTACCGACGGACTAAATACGCAGTATTTT. Its protein is CASTDGLNTQYF. The variable domain in full, completed from reference TRBV19 and TRBJ2-3, reads DGGITQSPKYLFRKEGQNVTLSCEQNLNHDAMYWYRQDPGQGLRLIYYSQIVNDFQKGDIAEGYSVSREKKESFPLTVTSAQKNPTAFYLCASTDGLNTQYFGPGTRLTVL.